This is a list of T cell receptor beta chains from one sample in a study of blood T cell repertoires in COVID-19. Measured with immunoSEQ multiplex PCR; TCRdb has only the in-frame clones, and not every one. Counted here are 75,000 to 100,000 clones, about 88% occurring once; the ten biggest clones make up about 1.8%. Sequencing was performed on peripheral blood. These TCRs come from a man at least 80 years old with acute or convalescent COVID-19. Each CDR3 is given with its conserved first and last residue. The order of the fields is CDR3 length, clone size, V gene, J gene, D gene, CDR3 protein, CDR3 DNA. The D gene is left open where the match is weak. Clone size is shown for a subset of rows, as once, few, many or a class of expanded clone.

13	.	TRBV5-6	TRBJ2-5	TRBD1	CASSRTGQETQYF	TGTGCCAGCAGCCGGACAGGTCAAGAGACCCAGTACTTC
12	.	TRBV25-1	TRBJ1-3	.	CASSTSGNTIYF	TGTGCCAGCAGTACTAGCGGAAACACCATATATTTT
18	.	TRBV11-3	TRBJ2-3	TRBD2	CASSLGASGSIGTDTQYF	TGTGCCAGCAGCCTCGGGGCTAGCGGGAGTATCGGCACAGATACGCAGTATTTT
18	.	TRBV5-5	TRBJ2-2	TRBD1	CASSLDWTGGRNTGELFF	TGTGCCAGCAGCTTGGATTGGACAGGGGGCAGGAACACCGGGGAGCTGTTTTTT
17	once	TRBV28	TRBJ1-3	.	CASSFLSTGFGGNTIYF	TGTGCCAGCAGTTTCCTATCCACAGGGTTCGGTGGAAACACCATATATTTT
18	.	TRBV7-2	TRBJ2-6	TRBD1	CASSLAGTGGSGANVLTF	TGTGCCAGCAGCTTAGCTGGGACAGGGGGCTCTGGGGCCAACGTCCTGACTTTC
15	.	TRBV5-1	TRBJ2-1	TRBD1	CASSLAWGQNNEQFF	TGCGCCAGCAGCTTGGCCTGGGGACAGAACAATGAGCAGTTCTTC
16	.	TRBV24-1	TRBJ2-2	.	CATSDAGTSSTGELFF	TGTGCCACCAGTGACGCGGGGACGTCCAGCACCGGGGAGCTGTTTTTT
15	.	TRBV5-1	TRBJ2-1	TRBD2	CASSALAGEVNEQFF	TGCGCCAGCAGCGCGCTAGCGGGAGAGGTCAATGAGCAGTTCTTC
16	.	TRBV19	TRBJ1-2	TRBD1	CASSPSGQVVGYGYTF	TGTGCCAGTAGTCCCTCTGGACAGGTTGTTGGCTATGGCTACACCTTC
13	.	TRBV19	TRBJ2-1	.	CASSPSYNNEQFF	TGTGCCAGTTCCCCCTCTTATAACAATGAGCAGTTCTTC
13	.	TRBV6-6	TRBJ2-7	TRBD1	CATDTGESYEQYF	TGTGCCACCGACACAGGGGAGTCCTACGAGCAGTACTTC
19	.	TRBV7-2	TRBJ2-2	TRBD2	CASSYLPGLAGANTGELFF	TGTGCCAGCAGCTATCTCCCGGGACTAGCGGGAGCCAACACCGGGGAGCTGTTTTTT